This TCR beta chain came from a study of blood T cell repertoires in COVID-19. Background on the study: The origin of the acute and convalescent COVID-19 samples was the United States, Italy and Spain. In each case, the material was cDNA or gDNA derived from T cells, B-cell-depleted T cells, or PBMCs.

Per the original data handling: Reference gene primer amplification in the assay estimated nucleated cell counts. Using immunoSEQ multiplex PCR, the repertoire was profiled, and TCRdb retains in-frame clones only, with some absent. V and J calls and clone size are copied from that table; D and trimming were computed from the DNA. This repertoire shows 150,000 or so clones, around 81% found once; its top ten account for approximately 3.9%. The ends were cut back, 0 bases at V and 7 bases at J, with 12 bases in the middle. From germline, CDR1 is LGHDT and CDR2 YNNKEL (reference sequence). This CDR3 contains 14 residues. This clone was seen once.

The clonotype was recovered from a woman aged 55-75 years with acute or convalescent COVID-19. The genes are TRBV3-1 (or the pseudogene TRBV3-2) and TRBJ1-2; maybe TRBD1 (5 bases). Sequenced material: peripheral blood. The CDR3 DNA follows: TGTGCCAGCAGCCAAGAGGGACTGGGGCGTGGCTACACCTTC. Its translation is CASSQEGLGRGYTF.